The 3 T cell receptor beta chains below all came from one sample that was sequenced in a study of shared clonotypes between healthy human individuals. The table came from immunoSEQ multiplex PCR; TCRdb's copy has only in-frame clones and leaves some out. The sample shows about 990,000 clones, approximately 80% of them seen only once. The sequencing input was memory CD4+ T cells from PBMCs. Subset: CD45RA-negative fraction. The source is a man younger than 30 in good health. Some clones in this sample may be carry-over from other donors' samples.

J is TRBJ1-2 and V is TRBV2, with TRBD1 identical over 7 bases. The V segment lost 2 bases and the J segment 7 bases; nucleotides outside the gene matches: 7. The CDR3 is 14 residues long. Germline loops: CDR1 SNHLY, CDR2 FYNNEI. CDR3 in amino acids: CASSERGQVLGYTF. The CDR3 bases are TGTGCCAGCAGTGAAAGAGGACAGGTACTTGGCTACACCTTC. Full variable domain (remainder filled in from reference TRBV2 and TRBJ1-2): EPEVTQTPSHQVTQMGQEVILRCVPISNHLYFYWYRQILGQKVEFLVSFYNNEISEKSEIFDDQFSVERPDGSNFTLKIRSTKLEDSAMYFCASSERGQVLGYTFGSGTRLTVV.

With respect to this clone: A much larger clone is a single base away; this may be a read error. The chain is built from TRBV7-3 and TRBJ2-5; D possibly uses TRBD1 or TRBD2 (5 bases each). CDR3 length equals 13 residues. Germline V gene data show CDR1 as SGHTA and CDR2 as FQGTGA. CDR3 in DNA: TGTGCCGGCAGCCCAGGGACGGAAGAGACCCAGTACTTC. This codes for CAGSPGTEETQYF.

V usage is TRBV9 and J usage is TRBJ2-1; D gene unclear. Germline lookup yields CDR1 SGDLS and CDR2 YYNGEE. Trimming removed 0 bases at V and 7 bases at J, with 14 bases between. The CDR3 is made up of 15 amino acids. The CDR3 reads CASSVGLSRINEQFF. DNA of the CDR3: TGTGCCAGCAGCGTAGGCTTGAGCAGGATTAATGAGCAGTTCTTC.